This T cell receptor (beta chain) came from a study of CD8 T cells in ankylosing spondylitis. Broader study findings: Researchers report that disease-linked clones proved CD8+ and relatively rare in peripheral blood. The study looked at matched synovial fluid samples from ankylosing spondylitis patients. Disease-linked clones were reported to be significantly enriched there. A motif of roughly eight highly homologous TCR beta variants was seen as apparently characteristic of ankylosing spondylitis blood. Previously reported in reactive arthritis synovial fluid and blood were some of the motif variants.

TCRdb re-derived calls from the 5' RACE reads in MiXCR, one entry per CDR3 protein. The table records tens of thousands of distinct CDR3 sequences, around 25% of them present only once. The V gene's germline CDR1 is SEHNR and CDR2 FQNEAQ (reference sequence). With V trimmed by 11 bases and J by 8 bases, 11 bases remained unmatched. The CDR3 has 14 amino acids. In this sample, this clonotype turned up a few times. Its antigen remains unidentified. The chain recombines TRBV7-9 with TRBJ2-1; 11 bases are a match to TRBD2. This clonotype originated in a male donor with ankylosing spondylitis or in good health (not recorded which). Sequencing was carried out using blood, either unsorted or a sorted T cell fraction (not recorded which). Written as DNA, the CDR3 is TGTGCCCTCCGTAGCGGGGGGGCTGGTGATGAGCAGTTCTTC. Encoded protein: CALRSGGAGDEQFF.